This TCR beta chain is drawn from a study of shared clonotypes between healthy human individuals. Study-wide background: Per-donor plates numbered three CD4 naive, three CD4 memory, two CD8 naive and one CD8 memory.

V shed 0 bases and J shed 9 bases, with 14 bases lying between them. There are 14 residues in the CDR3. The germline CDR1 and CDR2 sequences are MGHRA and YSYEKL. The authors' processing: ImmunoSEQ output held junction-only sequences without quality scores, so filtering differed. Libraries were prepared by immunoSEQ multiplex PCR; TCRdb keeps only in-frame clonotypes and omits some of them. D and trimming were read from the DNA, whereas the V and J calls and clone size are those reported in that table. The data hold under 2,000,000 clones, with about 95% observed a single time. Notes on the study in general: How much donors shared clonotypes was expected to be affected by sequencing depth. Compared with clonotypes that all four donors shared, non-shared clonotypes had lower generation probabilities.

CD8 cells classed as naive were CD45RO-negative and positively selected for CCR7, excluding terminally differentiated effector memory CD45RA+ cells. About this clone itself: The target antigen is unknown.

This sequence was found in a man aged 18 to 30 in good health. Sequencing input: naive CD8+ T cells sorted from blood. The J gene is TRBJ2-5, the V gene TRBV4-1; D gene unclear. CDR3 sequence: CASSQEATLGPQYF. The CDR3, as DNA: TGCGCCAGCAGCCAAGAGGCTACCCTAGGGCCCCAGTACTTC.